This entry lists 16 T cell receptor beta chains sequenced from one sample in a study of T cell repertoires in ileal Crohn's disease (dated by TCRdb to between 2018 and 2020). Library preparation was by the immunoSEQ multiplex PCR assay. The table comes from immuneACCESS by way of TCRdb, which keeps in-frame sequences with V and J called. Part of the clones is missing from these tables; in studies checked, under half for an unresolved V gene and the rest for unknown reasons. The sample has several thousand clones on record, roughly 87% of them singletons. 5% to 6.5% of the sample is taken by the ten largest. The sequenced material came from ileal tissue. These receptors came from an adult with Crohn's disease.

The V and J genes are TRBV28 and TRBJ1-5; D is perhaps TRBD1 (6 bases). From germline, CDR1 is MDHEN and CDR2 SYDVKM. V shed 3 bases and J shed 5 bases, with 14 bases lying between them. The CDR3 runs 15 residues. The CDR3, as DNA: TGTGCCAGCAGTTTCCCGGACAGAAGATATCAGCCCCAGCATTTT. Translated: CASSFPDRRYQPQHF. Complete variable domain (other parts from reference TRBV28 and TRBJ1-5): DVKVTQSSRYLVKRTGEKVFLECVQDMDHENMFWYRQDPGLGLRLIYFSYDVKMKEKGDIPEGYSVSREKKERFSLILESASTNQTSMYLCASSFPDRRYQPQHFGDGTRLSIL.

This rearrangement joins TRBV29-1 to TRBJ2-3, with D perhaps matching TRBD2 (5 bases). V was clipped by 7 bases and J by 1 base, with 9 bases between them. Germline V gene data show CDR1 as SQVTM and CDR2 as ANQGSEA. This CDR3 contains 12 residues. CDR3 loop: CSADGGTDTQYF. The DNA for the CDR3 is TGCAGCGCCGACGGGGGCACAGATACGCAGTATTTT.

The chain recombines TRBV4-2 with TRBJ2-1, with TRBD1 as a possible D gene (5 bases). The germline V and J ends were trimmed by 6 bases and 5 bases, with 17 bases remaining between them. The CDR3 length is 15 residues. Germline V gene data show CDR1 as LGHNA and CDR2 as YNFKEQ. The CDR3 sequence is CASRETSGFNNEQFF. CDR3 coding DNA: TGTGCCAGCAGGGAAACTTCAGGGTTTAACAATGAGCAGTTCTTC.

The genes are TRBV2 and TRBJ1-1, with 8 bases lining up with TRBD1. In germline, CDR1 is SNHLY, CDR2 FYNNEI. The CDR3 covers 14 residues. The J segment lost 3 bases and the V segment lost 4 bases, leaving 4 bases of the junction unmatched. Here the CDR3 DNA reads TGTGCCAGCAGTGCCCAGGGGGCGGACACTGAAGCTTTCTTT. Translating it yields CASSAQGADTEAFF.

The rearrangement joins TRBV18 to TRBJ1-1, with 7 positions matching TRBD1. Germline lookup yields CDR1 KGHSH and CDR2 LQKENI. This CDR3 has 14 residues. Trimming cost V 6 bases and J 2 bases; bases outside gene matches: 6. As DNA, the CDR3 is TGTGCCAGCTCCCGGGGACAGATAAACACTGAAGCTTTCTTT. This translates into CASSRGQINTEAFF.

The chain joins TRBV5-4 to TRBJ2-5; TRBD2 might be the D (7 bases). Trimming shortened V by 2 bases and J by 5 bases, and 16 bases separated the two germline ends. This CDR3 contains 15 residues. Per the germline V gene, CDR1 is SGHNT and CDR2 is YYREEE (reference sequence). The CDR3 reads CASSFSGGPAETQYF. The CDR3 DNA is TGTGCCAGCAGCTTTTCCGGGGGGCCAGCGGAGACCCAGTACTTC.

The genes are TRBV9 and TRBJ2-3; 10 bases map to TRBD2. The CDR3 extends over 16 amino acids. CDR1 and CDR2 (germline): SGDLS, YYNGEE. J was trimmed by 2 bases and V by 1 base; bases with no gene match: 4. The CDR3 loop is CASSVLAGDFTDTQYF. CDR3 in DNA: TGTGCCAGCAGCGTACTAGCGGGGGACTTCACAGATACGCAGTATTTT.

The chain joins TRBV6-5 to TRBJ2-2, with 8 nucleotides matching TRBD1. The CDR3 covers 15 residues. Germline values: CDR1 MNHEY, CDR2 SVGAGI. Losses at the gene ends were 7 bases for V and 7 bases for J; bases not matched to a gene: 11. The CDR3 bases are TGTGCCAGCAATAGACGACAGGGGATAAACGGGGAGCTGTTTTTT. Its protein product is CASNRRQGINGELFF.

The V gene is TRBV4-3, the J gene TRBJ1-2; D is unresolved. The germline CDR1 and CDR2 sequences are LGHNA and YSLEER. V was trimmed by 7 bases and J by 5 bases, leaving 20 bases between them. This CDR3 is 15 amino acids long. In nucleotides, the CDR3 is TGCGCCAGCACCACAGACCGGGAATTACGTTATGGCTACACCTTC. It encodes CASTTDRELRYGYTF.

This clone is classed as hyperexpanded. The same CDR3 also results from other DNA sequences found in this sample. This sequence joins TRBV29-1 and TRBJ1-2; 8 bases agree with TRBD1. Germline lookup yields CDR1 SQVTM and CDR2 ANQGSEA. Trimming removed 6 bases from V and 7 bases from J; junction bases left unmatched: 4. The CDR3 extends over 11 amino acids. The CDR3 DNA is TGCAGCGTCGGACAGGGTGGTGGCTACACCTTC. Its protein product is CSVGQGGGYTF.

The rearrangement links TRBV7-2 to TRBJ2-5, with TRBD1 matching over 9 bases. Germline CDR1 and CDR2: SGHTA and FQGNSA. This CDR3 is 14 amino acids long. The ends lost 2 bases at V and 4 bases at J; junction bases unmatched: 2. The DNA for the CDR3 is TGTGCCAGCAGCTTAAACAGGGGGCTAGAGACCCAGTACTTC. Its protein product is CASSLNRGLETQYF.

This sequence joins TRBV18 and TRBJ1-6; TRBD1 aligns across 8 bases. CDR1 is KGHSH and CDR2 is LQKENI in the germline V gene. After removal of 3 bases from V and 10 bases from J, the junction contained 11 bases not matched to a gene. The CDR3 is 16 amino acids. The CDR3 DNA is TGTGCCAGCTCACCCGGACAGGGCGGTCAAGGGTCACCCCTCCACTTT. Protein: CASSPGQGGQGSPLHF. Full variable domain (missing parts from reference TRBV18 and TRBJ1-6): NAGVMQNPRHLVRRRGQEARLRCSPMKGHSHVYWYRQLPEEGLKFMVYLQKENIIDESGMPKERFSAEFPKEGPSILRIQQVVRGDSAAYFCASSPGQGGQGSPLHFGNGTRLTVT.

This chain joins TRBV4-2 and TRBJ1-6; D gene uncertain. Germline assignment: CDR1 LGHNA and CDR2 YNFKEQ. The CDR3 is made up of 16 amino acids. The V end lost 0 bases, the J end lost 7 bases, and 13 bases lay between the germline ends. Here the CDR3 DNA reads TGTGCCAGCAGCCAAGATTTCGGCAGGAAGAATTCACCCCTCCACTTT. This sequence encodes CASSQDFGRKNSPLHF.

This clone was observed a single time. The V and J genes are TRBV7-8 and TRBJ1-2; D might be TRBD1 (6 bases). The germline gives CDR1 SGHVS, CDR2 FQNEAQ. Between the trimmed V and J ends, which lost 2 bases and 0 bases, there was a span of 13 bases. This CDR3 comprises 16 residues. The CDR3 coding sequence is TGTGCCAGCAGCTTACAGGGGCAGTGGGCTAACTATGGCTACACCTTC. Protein product: CASSLQGQWANYGYTF. The full variable domain, with the rest looked up from reference TRBV7-8 and TRBJ1-2, is GAGVSQSPRYKVAKRGQDVALRCDPISGHVSLFWYQQALGQGPEFLTYFQNEAQLDKSGLPSDRFFAERPEGSVSTLKIQRTQQEDSAVYLCASSLQGQWANYGYTFGSGTRLTVV.

The rearrangement uses TRBV6-6 and TRBJ2-7, with TRBD1 matching over 7 bases. Trimming cost V 0 bases and J 11 bases; bases outside gene matches: 7. CDR1 MNHNY and CDR2 SVGAGI come from the germline V gene (reference sequence). This CDR3 contains 13 residues. The CDR3 bases are TGTGCCAGCAGTTACTCGGAACCGGGACAGAAGTACTTC. Amino acid sequence: CASSYSEPGQKYF.

The chain has TRBV7-2 and TRBJ2-5, with 11 bases that match TRBD2. Unmatched junction bases numbered 8, after V lost 7 bases and J lost 4 bases. From germline, CDR1 is SGHTA and CDR2 FQGNSA. CDR3 length: 15 amino acids. The CDR3 nucleotides are TGTGCCAGCAAGTTAGCGGGGGGGGCTCGAGAGACCCAGTACTTC. Its protein is CASKLAGGARETQYF.